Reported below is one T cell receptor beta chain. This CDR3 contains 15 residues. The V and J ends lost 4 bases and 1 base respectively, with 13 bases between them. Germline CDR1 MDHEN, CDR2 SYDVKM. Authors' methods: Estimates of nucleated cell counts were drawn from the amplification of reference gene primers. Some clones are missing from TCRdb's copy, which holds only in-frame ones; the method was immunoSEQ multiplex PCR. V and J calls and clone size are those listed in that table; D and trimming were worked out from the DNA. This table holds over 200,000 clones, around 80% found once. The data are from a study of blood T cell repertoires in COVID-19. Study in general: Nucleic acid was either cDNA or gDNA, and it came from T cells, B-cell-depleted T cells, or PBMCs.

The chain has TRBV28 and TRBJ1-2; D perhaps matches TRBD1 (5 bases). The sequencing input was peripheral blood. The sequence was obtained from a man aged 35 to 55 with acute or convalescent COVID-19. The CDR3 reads CASSSRQRSNYGYTF. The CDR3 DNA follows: TGTGCCAGCAGTTCCCGACAGAGAAGTAACTATGGCTACACCTTC.